This T cell receptor (beta chain) was identified in a study of human T cells and chemical hapten exposure. Unique molecular identifiers were linked by the library to individual cDNA molecules. MiXCR, applied by TCRdb to the RACE reads, yields one record per CDR3 protein. The sample contains roughly 180,000 distinct CDR3 sequences, around 20% of which appear only once. The CDR3 runs 13 residues. From germline, CDR1 is LGHDT and CDR2 YNNKEL (reference sequence). Trimming cost V 2 bases and J 7 bases, with 9 bases left between them. Time point indicated: patch test 1, 2 weeks after DPC sensitization. Sample treatment: therapeutic diphenylcyclopropenone sensitization with weekly scalp DPC. Total RNA extraction was carried out from unfractionated whole blood.

The TCR was taken from a woman aged 50 to 60 with alopecia areata. Some clones in this sample may be carry-over from other donors' samples. The source was whole blood, collected in connection with sensitization to the hapten diphenylcyclopropenone (DPC). This chain uses TRBV3-1 with TRBJ2-1; D is uncertain. The CDR3 DNA follows: TGTGCCAGCAGCCAATGGTGGGAAAATGAGCAGTTCTTC. Its protein product is CASSQWWENEQFF.